These 31 T cell receptor beta chains came from one sample sequenced in a study of T cell repertoires in cytomegalovirus infection. One entry per CDR3 protein results from TCRdb running MiXCR on the reads. The data hold some 310,000 distinct CDR3 sequences, with around 25% observed a single time. These TCRs are of unknown antigen specificity. Sample: cultured PBMCs, taken from culture after CMV antigen stimulation. These receptors all come from a human donor in good health (CMV status not recorded). Some clones in this sample may be carry-over from other donors' samples.

A few counts support this clonotype. The rearrangement joins TRBV7-9 to TRBJ2-4; D unclear. This CDR3 is 14 amino acids long. Looked up from germline, CDR1 is SEHNR and CDR2 is FQNEAQ (reference sequence). Trimming shortened V by 2 bases and J by 6 bases, and 11 bases separated the two germline ends. DNA for the CDR3: TGTGCCAGCAGCTTAATGCCTGCCTTAAACATTCAGTACTTC. Protein product: CASSLMPALNIQYF.

This clonotype was recorded at least ten times. The CDR3 sequence: CASSEEAGGTHSTDTQYF. Written as DNA, the CDR3 is TGTGCCAGCAGCGAAGAAGCGGGAGGCACCCATAGCACAGATACGCAGTATTTT. The chain combines TRBV28 with TRBJ2-3, with 9 bases identical to TRBD2. The J segment lost 0 bases and the V segment lost 6 bases, leaving 13 bases of the junction unmatched. The CDR3 spans 18 residues. CDR1 and CDR2 (germline): MDHEN, SYDVKM.

The rearrangement joins TRBV7-2 to TRBJ2-5; D possibly corresponds to TRBD2 (7 bases). Trimming cost V 5 bases and J 4 bases, with 17 bases left between them. The CDR3 is 15 residues long. Germline V lookup: CDR1 SGHTA, CDR2 FQGNSA. This chain's CDR3 is CASSLTGGAGETQYF. The DNA of the CDR3 is TGTGCCAGCAGCCTAACGGGGGGCGCGGGAGAGACCCAGTACTTC.

The chain joins TRBV11-2 to TRBJ2-5; the match to TRBD2 covers 8 bases. V was pared by 1 base and J by 2 bases, with 6 bases of the junction left unmatched. From germline, CDR1 is SGHAT and CDR2 FQNNGV. The CDR3 consists of 16 residues. In nucleotides, the CDR3 is TGTGCCAGCAGCTTAGCCCCTAGCGGGCCTCAAGAGACCCAGTACTTC. It yields the protein CASSLAPSGPQETQYF.

This chain links TRBV19 with TRBJ2-4, with 9 bases that match TRBD2. The CDR3 sequence is 17 residues long. The germline V gene has CDR1 LNHDA and CDR2 SQIVND (reference sequence). V was pared by 3 bases and J by 3 bases, with 9 bases of the junction left unmatched. The CDR3 sequence: CASSIRASGTIKNIQYF. As DNA, the CDR3 is TGTGCCAGTAGTATTCGGGCTAGCGGGACTATCAAAAACATTCAGTACTTC.

This clonotype was seen only once. This sequence joins TRBV11-3 and TRBJ2-2; TRBD1 matches at 7 bases. CDR3 length: 15 residues. V shed 5 bases and J 0 bases; nucleotides not matched to a gene: 3. Per germline, CDR1 SGHNT and CDR2 YENEEA. The CDR3 loop reads CASSAQGANTGELFF. The CDR3 DNA is TGTGCCAGCAGCGCCCAGGGGGCGAACACCGGGGAGCTGTTTTTT.

This clonotype was observed at least ten times. The V gene is TRBV7-9, the J gene TRBJ2-1, with 13 bases fitting TRBD2. The CDR3 runs 16 residues. Per the germline V gene, CDR1 is SEHNR and CDR2 is FQNEAQ (reference sequence). The V segment lost 3 bases and the J segment 6 bases; nucleotides outside the gene matches: 5. The CDR3 DNA is TGTGCCAGCAGCTTCGGACTAGCGGGAGCGAGCAATGAGCAGTTCTTC. Residues: CASSFGLAGASNEQFF.

This clonotype appeared a few times. V gene TRBV20-1 combines with J gene TRBJ2-1; 16 nucleotides match TRBD2. This CDR3 comprises 16 residues. Germline assignment: CDR1 DFQATT and CDR2 SNEGSKA (reference sequence). J lost 4 bases, V lost 7 bases, and 7 bases had no gene match. Written as DNA, the CDR3 is TGCAGTGGAGGAGGGACTAGCGGGAGGGCGTACAATGAGCAGTTCTTC. Its translation: CSGGGTSGRAYNEQFF.

The genes are TRBV11-3 and TRBJ2-1; D gene unclear. CDR3 length equals 12 residues. CDR1 and CDR2 (germline): SGHNT, YENEEA. V dropped 0 bases and J dropped 9 bases, with 6 bases sitting between them. The CDR3 DNA is TGTGCCAGCAGCTTAGATAAGATTGAGCAGTTCTTC. Encoded protein: CASSLDKIEQFF.

The chain joins TRBV7-6 to TRBJ2-3; TRBD2 aligns across 7 bases. Trimming at V came to 1 base and at J to 1 base, leaving 14 bases not matched to a gene. The CDR3 is made up of 19 amino acids. Germline CDR1 is SGHVS and CDR2 is FNYEAQ. As DNA, the CDR3 is TGTGCCAGCAGCTTAGGGAGACCCAACTATAGCGGGCGCACAGATACGCAGTATTTT. Translated: CASSLGRPNYSGRTDTQYF.

The chain has TRBV6-2 or TRBV6-3 and TRBJ2-7; unclear D gene. The CDR3 covers 13 residues. Germline V gives CDR1 MNHEY, CDR2 SVGEGT. V gave up 6 bases and J gave up 2 bases, with 11 bases separating them. The CDR3 DNA reads as TGTGCCAGCAGCCTATACTTTACCTACGAGCAGTACGTC. Protein: CASSLYFTYEQYV.

The V gene is TRBV6-2 or TRBV6-3, the J gene TRBJ2-7; 12 bases fit TRBD1. The CDR3 loop spans 15 amino acids. With 6 bases clipped from V and 3 bases from J, the junction kept 6 bases outside the gene matches. CDR1 is MNHEY and CDR2 is SVGEGT in the germline V gene. CDR3 residues: CASRDGTGGFYEQYF. The CDR3 region has the DNA TGTGCCAGCAGGGACGGGACAGGGGGCTTCTACGAGCAGTACTTC.

This sequence joins TRBV11-2 and TRBJ2-7, with D unresolved. V was clipped by 3 bases and J by 0 bases, with 12 bases between them. Germline V gene sequence: CDR1 SGHAT, CDR2 FQNNGV. The CDR3 is made up of 15 amino acids. The CDR3 reads CASSFRADLSYEQYF. The CDR3, as DNA: TGTGCCAGCAGCTTCCGGGCAGACCTCTCCTACGAGCAGTACTTC.

The rearrangement links TRBV19 to TRBJ1-2; TRBD1 might be the D (6 bases). V was trimmed by 8 bases and J by 3 bases, leaving 13 bases between them. In germline, CDR1 is LNHDA, CDR2 SQIVND (reference sequence). There are 13 residues in the CDR3. The CDR3 protein is CASDDRRDYGYTF. Written as DNA, the CDR3 is TGTGCCAGTGACGACAGGAGGGACTATGGCTACACCTTC.

This clonotype appeared a few times. The V gene is TRBV7-2, the J gene TRBJ1-6; maybe TRBD1 (5 bases). Looked up from germline, CDR1 is SGHTA and CDR2 is FQGNSA. The CDR3 consists of 15 residues. Trimming pared 1 base from V and 8 bases from J, leaving 12 bases between. The CDR3, as DNA: TGTGCCAGCAGCTTAGAGGGGCCCCCTGATTCACCCCTCCACTTT. Protein product: CASSLEGPPDSPLHF.

This clonotype has just a few counts. The rearrangement joins TRBV29-1 to TRBJ1-1; unclear D gene. Trimming removed 6 bases from V and 7 bases from J, with 15 bases in between. The CDR3 loop spans 12 amino acids. From germline, CDR1 is SQVTM and CDR2 ANQGSEA. This CDR3 reads CSVRAMRVEAFF. The CDR3 DNA follows: TGCAGCGTAAGGGCAATGAGAGTTGAAGCTTTCTTT.

This clonotype has more than one count but fewer than ten. This chain links TRBV18 with TRBJ1-2; D uncertain. Germline CDR1 KGHSH, CDR2 LQKENI. The V end lost 1 base, the J end lost 5 bases, and 11 bases lay between the germline ends. CDR3 length: 14 amino acids. Here the CDR3 DNA reads TGTGCCAGCTCACCACTTAGGGAGGAGTATGGCTACACCTTC. This sequence encodes CASSPLREEYGYTF.

This clonotype was recorded at least ten times. This chain joins TRBV12-3 or TRBV12-4 and TRBJ2-5, with 8 bases matching TRBD1. This CDR3 spans 18 amino acids. J was trimmed by 7 bases and V by 8 bases; bases with no gene match: 24. CDR3: CASCPVGAGGLSGRTQYF. The CDR3 DNA sequence: TGTGCCAGCTGCCCGGTAGGGGCAGGGGGCCTTTCGGGTAGGACCCAGTACTTC.

This clonotype was observed a handful of times. The chain joins TRBV6-2 or TRBV6-3 to TRBJ2-3; TRBD2 aligns across 12 bases. Germline CDR1 MNHEY, CDR2 SVGEGT. The CDR3 has 16 residues. Trimming took 4 bases from V and 6 from J; bases not matched to a gene: 8. CDR3 in amino acids: CASSSGLAGFRDTQYF. In DNA form, the CDR3 reads TGTGCCAGCAGTTCCGGACTAGCGGGATTCAGGGATACGCAGTATTTT.

The J gene is TRBJ2-7, the V gene TRBV18; 9 bases match TRBD1. This CDR3 is 13 amino acids long. The junction had 5 bases not matched to a gene; V was cut back by 4 bases and J by 7 bases. The germline CDR1 and CDR2 sequences are KGHSH and LQKENI. CDR3 bases: TGTGCCAGCTCACTGACAGGGGGAGGAGAGCAGTACTTC. Translation gives CASSLTGGGEQYF. Complete variable domain (other parts from reference TRBV18 and TRBJ2-7): NAGVMQNPRHLVRRRGQEARLRCSPMKGHSHVYWYRQLPEEGLKFMVYLQKENIIDESGMPKERFSAEFPKEGPSILRIQQVVRGDSAAYFCASSLTGGGEQYFGPGTRLTVT.

In DNA form, the CDR3 reads TGTGCCCTTGGAACGGAAGGCACAGATACGCAGTATTTT. This gives the protein CALGTEGTDTQYF. The chain links TRBV10-3 to TRBJ2-3; D is unclear. The V end lost 11 bases, the J end lost 1 base, and 13 bases lay between the germline ends. The CDR3 runs to 13 residues. The V gene's germline CDR1 is ENHRY and CDR2 SYGVKD.

This clonotype showed up many times. This sequence joins TRBV7-2 and TRBJ1-6; TRBD1 might be the D (5 bases). The germline V gene has CDR1 SGHTA and CDR2 FQGNSA. The CDR3 covers 14 residues. V was trimmed by 2 bases and J by 10 bases, leaving 12 bases between them. The chain's CDR3 is CASSLLQGGSPLHF. CDR3 bases: TGTGCCAGCAGCTTACTTCAGGGCGGATCACCCCTCCACTTT.

The chain couples TRBV9 to TRBJ1-2; TRBD1 agrees at 10 bases. The CDR3 has 16 amino acids. V lost 3 bases, J lost 6 bases, and 11 bases stayed unmatched. Germline-derived CDR1 and CDR2 are SGDLS and YYNGEE. This CDR3 is CASSGQGTGATNGYTF. CDR3 sequence (DNA): TGTGCCAGCAGCGGCCAGGGGACAGGGGCGACGAATGGCTACACCTTC. Full variable domain (missing parts from reference TRBV9 and TRBJ1-2): DSGVTQTPKHLITATGQRVTLRCSPRSGDLSVYWYQQSLDQGLQFLIQYYNGEERAKGNILERFSAQQFPDLHSELNLSSLELGDSALYFCASSGQGTGATNGYTFGSGTRLTVV.

This clonotype showed up many times. The V and J genes are TRBV29-1 and TRBJ2-1; D ambiguous. The V and J ends lost 1 base and 4 bases respectively, with 2 bases between them. The V gene's germline CDR1 is SQVTM and CDR2 ANQGSEA. This CDR3 is 11 amino acids long. Written as DNA, the CDR3 is TGCAGCGTTGAAGGATACAATGAGCAGTTCTTC. This codes for CSVEGYNEQFF.

This clonotype was seen only a few times. The chain couples TRBV10-3 to TRBJ1-2; D ambiguous. Trimming pared 3 bases from V and 7 bases from J, leaving 9 bases between. The CDR3 contains 12 residues. Germline-derived CDR1 and CDR2 are ENHRY and SYGVKD. The CDR3 DNA reads as TGTGCCATCAGTGAACTAGGAAGTGGCTACACCTTC. Its protein is CAISELGSGYTF.

For this clonotype: This clone may be a read error of a much larger clone one base away. The chain is built from TRBV27 and TRBJ2-3; 10 nucleotides line up with TRBD2. The J segment lost 1 base and the V segment lost 6 bases, leaving 4 bases of the junction unmatched. The V gene's germline CDR1 is MNHEY and CDR2 SMNVEV (reference sequence). The CDR3 contains 15 residues. CDR3 sequence reads: CASSLTSGGTDTQYF. The DNA for the CDR3 is TGTGCCAGCAGCCTAACTAGCGGGGGCACAGATACGCAGTATTTT.

The table lists this clonotype with a few counts. The chain joins TRBV7-8 to TRBJ2-3, with 10 nucleotides matching TRBD2. J was trimmed by 12 bases and V by 5 bases; bases with no gene match: 17. Germline V gene data show CDR1 as SGHVS and CDR2 as FQNEAQ. The CDR3 spans 16 residues. The CDR3 here is CASSQREGLLGFVQYF. In DNA, the CDR3 is TGTGCCAGCAGCCAGCGGGAGGGCCTCCTGGGGTTTGTTCAGTATTTT. Using reference TRBV7-8 and TRBJ2-3 for the parts outside the CDR3, the full variable domain is GAGVSQSPRYKVAKRGQDVALRCDPISGHVSLFWYQQALGQGPEFLTYFQNEAQLDKSGLPSDRFFAERPEGSVSTLKIQRTQQEDSAVYLCASSQREGLLGFVQYFGPGTRLTVL.

The chain has TRBV29-1 and TRBJ1-5; 10 bases align to TRBD1. The CDR3 totals 15 residues. Unmatched junction bases numbered 10, after V lost 5 bases and J lost 6 bases. CDR1 SQVTM and CDR2 ANQGSEA come from the germline V gene. CDR3 DNA sequence: TGCAGCGTTATAATGGGACAGGGGTTAGGTCAGCCCCAGCATTTT. This codes for CSVIMGQGLGQPQHF.

In its sample, this clonotype was seen a few times. The gene calls are TRBV7-2 and TRBJ2-2, with 13 bases that match TRBD2. Germline V gene lookup returns CDR1 SGHTA and CDR2 FQGNSA. The CDR3 is 16 residues long. V trimming: 5 bases; J trimming: 5 bases; junction bases outside the gene matches: 5. This chain's CDR3 is CASSRLLAGGTGELFF. CDR3 in DNA: TGTGCCAGCAGCCGACTACTAGCGGGGGGGACCGGGGAGCTGTTTTTT.

This clonotype was detected only a few times. The chain recombines TRBV7-2 with TRBJ2-1; unclear D gene. V was pared by 0 bases and J by 7 bases, with 10 bases between. Germline assignment: CDR1 SGHTA and CDR2 FQGNSA. This CDR3 region has 14 residues. For the CDR3, the DNA is TGTGCCAGCAGCTTAGCGCCGACTTTAAATGAGCAGTTCTTC. It encodes CASSLAPTLNEQFF. Variable domain in full (rest from reference TRBV7-2 and TRBJ2-1): GAGVSQSPSNKVTEKGKDVELRCDPISGHTALYWYRQSLGQGLEFLIYFQGNSAPDKSGLPSDRFSAERTGGSVSTLTIQRTQQEDSAVYLCASSLAPTLNEQFFGPGTRLTVL.

J is TRBJ2-5 and V is TRBV7-4; a possible D gene is TRBD2 (5 bases). Trimming shortened V by 5 bases and J by 2 bases, and 12 bases separated the two germline ends. CDR3 length: 14 amino acids. Germline V lookup: CDR1 SGHVT, CDR2 SQSDAQ. This chain's CDR3 is CASSGELRQETQYF. CDR3 in DNA: TGTGCCAGCAGCGGGGAGCTACGGCAAGAGACCCAGTACTTC.